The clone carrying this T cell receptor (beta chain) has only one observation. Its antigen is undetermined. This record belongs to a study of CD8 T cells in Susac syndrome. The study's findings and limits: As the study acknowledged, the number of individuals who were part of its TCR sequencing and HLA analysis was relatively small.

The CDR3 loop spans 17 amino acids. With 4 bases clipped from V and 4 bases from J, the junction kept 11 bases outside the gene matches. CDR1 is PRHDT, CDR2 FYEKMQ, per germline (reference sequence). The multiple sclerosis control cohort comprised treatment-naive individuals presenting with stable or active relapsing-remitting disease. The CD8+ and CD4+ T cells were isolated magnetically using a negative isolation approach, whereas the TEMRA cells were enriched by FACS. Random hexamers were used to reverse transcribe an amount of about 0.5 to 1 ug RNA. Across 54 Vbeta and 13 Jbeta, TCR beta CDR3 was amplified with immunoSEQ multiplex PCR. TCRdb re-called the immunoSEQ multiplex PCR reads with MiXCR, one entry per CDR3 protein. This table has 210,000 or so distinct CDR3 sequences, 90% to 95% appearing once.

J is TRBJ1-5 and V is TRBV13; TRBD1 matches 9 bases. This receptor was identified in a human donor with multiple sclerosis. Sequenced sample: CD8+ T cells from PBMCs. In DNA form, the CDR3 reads TGTGCCAGCAGCTCATCGGACAGGGGATACCAAAATCAGCCCCAGCATTTT. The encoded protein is CASSSSDRGYQNQPQHF.